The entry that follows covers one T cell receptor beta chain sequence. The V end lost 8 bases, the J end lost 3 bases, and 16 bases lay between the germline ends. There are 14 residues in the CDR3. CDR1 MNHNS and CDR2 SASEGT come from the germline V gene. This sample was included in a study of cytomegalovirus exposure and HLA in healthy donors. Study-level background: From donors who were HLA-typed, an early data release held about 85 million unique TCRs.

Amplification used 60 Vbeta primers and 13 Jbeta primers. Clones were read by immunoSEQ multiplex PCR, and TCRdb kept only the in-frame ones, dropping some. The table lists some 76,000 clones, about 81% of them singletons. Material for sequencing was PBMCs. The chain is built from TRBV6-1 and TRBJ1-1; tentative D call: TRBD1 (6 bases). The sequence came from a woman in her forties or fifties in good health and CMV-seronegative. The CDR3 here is CASGLQGKDTEAFF. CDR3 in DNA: TGTGCCAGCGGACTTCAGGGGAAGGACACTGAAGCTTTCTTT.